The rows below give T cell receptor beta chains drawn from one sample of a study of somatic mutations in cytotoxic T cells in rheumatoid arthritis. The repertoire was sequenced with immunoSEQ multiplex PCR; TCRdb's copy has only in-frame clones and lacks some. This table has about 25,000 clones, roughly 74% appearing once. Sequenced material: CD8+ T cells sorted from blood. All receptors come from a woman aged 18-30 years in good health. The CDR3 runs from the conserved cysteine through the conserved F or W. The order of the fields is D gene, V gene, J gene, CDR3 protein, CDR3 DNA. The D gene is left open where the match is weak.

d_gene: -; v_gene: TRBV27; j_gene: TRBJ2-3; CDR3aa: CAVLPPNGDTQYF; CDR3nt: TGTGCCGTTTTACCCCCCAACGGAGATACGCAGTATTTT
d_gene: -; v_gene: TRBV25-1; j_gene: TRBJ1-4; CDR3aa: CASSAKISTNEKLFF; CDR3nt: TGTGCCAGCAGTGCGAAGATATCCACTAATGAAAAACTGTTTTTT
d_gene: -; v_gene: TRBV27; j_gene: TRBJ1-1; CDR3aa: CASSLYGSGLNTEAFF; CDR3nt: TGTGCCAGCAGTTTATACGGAAGTGGTCTGAACACTGAAGCTTTCTTT
d_gene: TRBD2; v_gene: TRBV15; j_gene: TRBJ2-1; CDR3aa: CATGAGGTPYNEQFF; CDR3nt: TGTGCCACCGGGGCGGGAGGGACCCCCTACAATGAGCAGTTCTTC
d_gene: -; v_gene: TRBV25-1; j_gene: TRBJ1-4; CDR3aa: CASSVTANEKLFF; CDR3nt: TGTGCCAGCAGTGTCACAGCTAATGAAAAACTGTTTTTT
d_gene: TRBD2; v_gene: TRBV2; j_gene: TRBJ2-3; CDR3aa: CASSDGQRGLGEDTQYF; CDR3nt: TGTGCCAGCAGTGATGGTCAGCGGGGATTAGGGGAAGATACGCAGTATTTT
d_gene: -; v_gene: TRBV6-1; j_gene: TRBJ2-2; CDR3aa: CASSLGAGELFF; CDR3nt: TGTGCCAGCAGCCTTGGGGCCGGGGAGCTGTTTTTT
d_gene: -; v_gene: TRBV27; j_gene: TRBJ2-1; CDR3aa: CASSLRGGTYNEQFF; CDR3nt: TGTGCCAGCAGTTTACGGGGAGGCACCTACAATGAGCAGTTCTTC
d_gene: -; v_gene: TRBV5-8; j_gene: TRBJ2-7; CDR3aa: CASSPLTGAAYEQYF; CDR3nt: TGTGCCAGCAGCCCGCTGACCGGAGCGGCCTACGAGCAGTACTTC
d_gene: -; v_gene: TRBV5-1; j_gene: TRBJ2-2; CDR3aa: CASSGPRITGELFF; CDR3nt: TGCGCCAGCAGCGGACCTAGAATCACCGGGGAGCTGTTTTTT